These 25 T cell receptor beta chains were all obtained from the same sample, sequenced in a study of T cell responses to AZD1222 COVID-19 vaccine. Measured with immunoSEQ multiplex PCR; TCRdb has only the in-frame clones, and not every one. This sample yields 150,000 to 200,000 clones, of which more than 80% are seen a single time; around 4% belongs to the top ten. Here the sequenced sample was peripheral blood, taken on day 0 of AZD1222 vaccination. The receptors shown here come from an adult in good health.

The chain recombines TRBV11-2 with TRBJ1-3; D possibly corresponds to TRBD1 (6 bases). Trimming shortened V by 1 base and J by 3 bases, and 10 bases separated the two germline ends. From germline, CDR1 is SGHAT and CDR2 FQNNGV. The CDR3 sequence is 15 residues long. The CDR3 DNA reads TGTGCCAGCAGCTTAGTTTACAGGGATGGAAACACCATATATTTT. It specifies CASSLVYRDGNTIYF.

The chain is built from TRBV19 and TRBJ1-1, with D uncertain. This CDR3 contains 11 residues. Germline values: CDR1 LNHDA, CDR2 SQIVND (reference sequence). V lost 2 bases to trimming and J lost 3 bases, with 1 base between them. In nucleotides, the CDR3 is TGTGCCAGTAGTATATACACTGAAGCTTTCTTT. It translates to CASSIYTEAFF.

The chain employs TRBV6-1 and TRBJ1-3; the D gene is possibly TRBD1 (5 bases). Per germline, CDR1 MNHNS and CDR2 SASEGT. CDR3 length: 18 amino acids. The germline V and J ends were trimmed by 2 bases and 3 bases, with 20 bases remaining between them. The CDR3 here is CASSEFGDGRSRGNTIYF. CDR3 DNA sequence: TGTGCCAGCAGTGAATTTGGGGACGGTCGCTCTCGTGGAAACACCATATATTTT.

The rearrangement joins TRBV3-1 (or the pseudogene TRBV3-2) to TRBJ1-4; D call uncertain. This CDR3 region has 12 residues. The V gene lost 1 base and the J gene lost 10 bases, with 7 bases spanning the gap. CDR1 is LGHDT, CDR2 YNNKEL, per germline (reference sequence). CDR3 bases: TGTGCCAGCAGCCAAGGTCAGACAAAACTGTTTTTT. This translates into CASSQGQTKLFF.

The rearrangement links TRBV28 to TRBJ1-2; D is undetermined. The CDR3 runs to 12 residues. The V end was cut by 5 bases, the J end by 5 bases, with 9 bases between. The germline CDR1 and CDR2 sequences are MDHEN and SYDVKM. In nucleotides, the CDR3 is TGTGCCAGCAGTCCAGAAGTTTATGGCTACACCTTC. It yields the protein CASSPEVYGYTF.

CDR3: CATSDSWGSPNTGELFF. CDR3 coding DNA: TGTGCCACCAGTGATTCTTGGGGAAGCCCGAACACCGGGGAGCTGTTTTTT. This chain links TRBV24-1 with TRBJ2-2; D remains unclear. The V and J ends lost 2 bases and 0 bases respectively, with 12 bases between them. The CDR3 loop spans 17 amino acids. Germline CDR1 KGHDR, CDR2 SFDVKD.

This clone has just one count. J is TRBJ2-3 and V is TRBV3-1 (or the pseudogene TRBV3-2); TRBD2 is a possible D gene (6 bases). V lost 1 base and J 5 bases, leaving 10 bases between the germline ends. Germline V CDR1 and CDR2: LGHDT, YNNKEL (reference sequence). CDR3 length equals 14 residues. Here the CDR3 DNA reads TGTGCCAGCAGCCAAGCGGGAGACAGAGATACGCAGTATTTT. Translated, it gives CASSQAGDRDTQYF.

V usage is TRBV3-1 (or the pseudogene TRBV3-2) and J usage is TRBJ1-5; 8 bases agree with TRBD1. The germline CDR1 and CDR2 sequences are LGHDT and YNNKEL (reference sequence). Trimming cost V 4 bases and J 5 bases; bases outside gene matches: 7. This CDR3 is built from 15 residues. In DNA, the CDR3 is TGTGCCAGCAGCCCTGACAGGGGACGAGATCAGCCCCAGCATTTT. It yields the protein CASSPDRGRDQPQHF.

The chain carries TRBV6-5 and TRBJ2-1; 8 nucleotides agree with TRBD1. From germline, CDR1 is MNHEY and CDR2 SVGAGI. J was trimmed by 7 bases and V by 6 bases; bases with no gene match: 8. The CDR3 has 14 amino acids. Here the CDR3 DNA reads TGTGCCAGCAGCTGGGACAGGCCGGGGAATGAGCAGTTCTTC. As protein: CASSWDRPGNEQFF.

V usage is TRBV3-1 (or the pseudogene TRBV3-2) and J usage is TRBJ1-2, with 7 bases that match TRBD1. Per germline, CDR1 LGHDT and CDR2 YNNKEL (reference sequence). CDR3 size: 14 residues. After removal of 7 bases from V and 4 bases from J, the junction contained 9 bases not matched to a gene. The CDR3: CASNKGQRVYGYTF. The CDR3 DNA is TGTGCCAGCAACAAGGGACAGAGAGTCTATGGCTACACCTTC.

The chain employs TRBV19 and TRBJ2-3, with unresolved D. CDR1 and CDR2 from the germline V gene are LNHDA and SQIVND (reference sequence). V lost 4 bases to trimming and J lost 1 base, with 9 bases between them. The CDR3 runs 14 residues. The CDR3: CASSSGGGTDTQYF. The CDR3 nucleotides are TGTGCCAGTAGTAGCGGTGGGGGCACAGATACGCAGTATTTT.

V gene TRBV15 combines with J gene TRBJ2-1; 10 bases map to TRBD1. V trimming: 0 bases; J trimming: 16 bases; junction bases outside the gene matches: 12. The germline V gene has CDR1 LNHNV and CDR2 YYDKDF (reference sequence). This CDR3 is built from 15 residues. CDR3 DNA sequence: TGTGCCACCAGCAGAGATAAGAACGCGGGACAGGGGCATTTCTTC. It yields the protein CATSRDKNAGQGHFF.

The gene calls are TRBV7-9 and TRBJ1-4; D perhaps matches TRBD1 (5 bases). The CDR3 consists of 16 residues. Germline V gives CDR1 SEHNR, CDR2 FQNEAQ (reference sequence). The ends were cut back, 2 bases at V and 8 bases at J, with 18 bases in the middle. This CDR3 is CASSLFFGRDAEKLFF. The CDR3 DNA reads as TGTGCCAGCAGCTTATTCTTCGGCAGGGACGCCGAAAAACTGTTTTTT.

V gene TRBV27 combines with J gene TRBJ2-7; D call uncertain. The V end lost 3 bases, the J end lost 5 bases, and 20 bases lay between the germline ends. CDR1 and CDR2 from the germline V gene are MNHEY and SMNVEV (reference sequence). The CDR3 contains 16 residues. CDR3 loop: CASSLLPPTDIHEQYF. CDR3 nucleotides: TGTGCCAGCAGTTTGTTACCCCCCACAGATATCCACGAGCAGTACTTC.

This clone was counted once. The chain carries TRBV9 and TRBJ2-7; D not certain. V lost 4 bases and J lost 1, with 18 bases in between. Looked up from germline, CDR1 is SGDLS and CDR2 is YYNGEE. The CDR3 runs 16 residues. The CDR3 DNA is TGTGCCAGCAGCCTCACTTTATCCGGGCCATCCTACGAGCAGTACTTC. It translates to CASSLTLSGPSYEQYF.

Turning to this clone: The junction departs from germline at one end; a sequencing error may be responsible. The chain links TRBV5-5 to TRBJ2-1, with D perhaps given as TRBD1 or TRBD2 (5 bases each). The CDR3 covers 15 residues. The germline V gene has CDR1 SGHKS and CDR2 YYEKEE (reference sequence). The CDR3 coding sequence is TGTGCCAGCAGGTTGGGACCCGTTGCCTACAATGAGCAGTTCTTC. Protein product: CASRLGPVAYNEQFF.

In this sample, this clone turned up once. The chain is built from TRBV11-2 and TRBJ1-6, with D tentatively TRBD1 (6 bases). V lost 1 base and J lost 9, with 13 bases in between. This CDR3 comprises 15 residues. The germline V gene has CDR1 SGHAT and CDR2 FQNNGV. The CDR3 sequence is CASSLGGGLGSPLHF. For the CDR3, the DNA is TGTGCCAGCAGCTTAGGGGGGGGGCTTGGTTCACCCCTCCACTTT.

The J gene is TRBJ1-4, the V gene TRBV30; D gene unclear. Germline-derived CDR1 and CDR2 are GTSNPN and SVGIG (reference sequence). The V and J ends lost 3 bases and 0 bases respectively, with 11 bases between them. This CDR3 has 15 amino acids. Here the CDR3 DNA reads TGTGCCTGGAGCGAAAATCCTGCAACTAATGAAAAACTGTTTTTT. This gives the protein CAWSENPATNEKLFF.

The CDR3 DNA is TGTGCCAGCAGCTTAGTATCGGCCGTCATGAACACTGAAGCTTTCTTT. As protein: CASSLVSAVMNTEAFF. The chain uses TRBV7-8 and TRBJ1-1; no firm D call. Germline V CDR1 and CDR2: SGHVS, FQNEAQ. Trimming took 1 base from V and 0 from J, leaving 12 bases between them. The length of the CDR3 is 16 residues.

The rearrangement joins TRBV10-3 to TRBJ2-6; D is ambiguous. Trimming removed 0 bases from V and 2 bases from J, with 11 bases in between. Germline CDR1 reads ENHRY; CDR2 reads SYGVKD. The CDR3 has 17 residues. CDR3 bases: TGTGCCATCAGTGAGTCGGGTTCGAGCCCTGGGGCCAACGTCCTGACTTTC. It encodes CAISESGSSPGANVLTF.

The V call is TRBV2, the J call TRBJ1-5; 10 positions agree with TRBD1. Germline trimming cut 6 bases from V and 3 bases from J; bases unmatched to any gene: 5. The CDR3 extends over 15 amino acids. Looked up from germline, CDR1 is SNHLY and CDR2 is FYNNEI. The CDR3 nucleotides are TGTGCCAGCAGGTCGGGGACAGGGGACAATCAGCCCCAGCATTTT. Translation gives CASRSGTGDNQPQHF.

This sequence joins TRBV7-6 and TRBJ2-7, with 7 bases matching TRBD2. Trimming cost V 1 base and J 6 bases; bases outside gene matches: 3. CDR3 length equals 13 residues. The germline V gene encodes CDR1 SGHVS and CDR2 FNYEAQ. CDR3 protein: CASSLGLAGEQYF. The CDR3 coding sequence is TGTGCCAGCAGCTTAGGACTAGCCGGCGAGCAGTACTTC.

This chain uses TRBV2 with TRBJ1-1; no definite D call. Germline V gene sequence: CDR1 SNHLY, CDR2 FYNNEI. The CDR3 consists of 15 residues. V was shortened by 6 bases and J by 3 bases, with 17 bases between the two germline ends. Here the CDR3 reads CASRIGRARDTEAFF. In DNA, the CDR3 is TGTGCCAGCAGAATAGGGCGGGCGAGGGACACTGAAGCTTTCTTT.

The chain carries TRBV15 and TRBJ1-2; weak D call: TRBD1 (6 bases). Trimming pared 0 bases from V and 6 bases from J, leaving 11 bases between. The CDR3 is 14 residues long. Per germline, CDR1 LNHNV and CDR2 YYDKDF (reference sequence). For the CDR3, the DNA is TGTGCCACCAGCAGAGATCGGGACACCCATGGCTACACCTTC. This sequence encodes CATSRDRDTHGYTF.

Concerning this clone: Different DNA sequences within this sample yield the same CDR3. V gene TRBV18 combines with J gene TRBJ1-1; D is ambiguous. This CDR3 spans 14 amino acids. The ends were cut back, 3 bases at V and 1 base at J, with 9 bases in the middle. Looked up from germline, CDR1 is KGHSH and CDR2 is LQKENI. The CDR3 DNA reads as TGTGCCAGCTCACCGGACCCTAGGAACACTGAAGCTTTCTTT. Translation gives CASSPDPRNTEAFF.